This T cell receptor beta chain is drawn from a study of T cell responses to AZD1222 COVID-19 vaccine (dated by TCRdb to the early 2020s). At the level of the whole study: AZD1222 recipients with second doses at about 4 weeks or about 12 weeks were pooled, because spike-specific TCR depth and breadth did not differ between schedules. TCR sequencing covered 233 trial participants: 200 to 220 given two doses of AZD1222 and approximately 26 given two doses of MenACWY control vaccine. Trial participants were enrolled into age subgroups of 18-55, 56-69 and 70-plus years, which contained approximately 150, 28 and 58 TCR-sequenced participants, respectively. General conclusions and limits of the study: After two AZD1222 doses, both the breadth and the depth of spike-specific TCRs were significantly higher than at day 0 and than in MenACWY recipients. Most participants were white British and females outnumbered males, and the authors suggested that clonal diversity may have been underestimated. Conclusions about previously exposed vaccinees are limited, since just 5 to 7 AZD1222 recipients were seropositive for SARS-CoV-2 at baseline. Reportedly, close to half of the unique spike-specific TCRs recognized epitopes lying outside the regions that are mutated in the B.1.351 and B.1.1.7 variants. The 56-69-year group was small, and its depth increase did not reach significance, likely because of low power. Because no samples from the day 14 peak response were available, repertoires could be characterized only after the peak T cell response. CD4 TCRs associated with the vaccine covered the entire spike protein, and the dominant responses were in regions 160-218 and 743-854.

The CDR3 regions of human TCRbeta chains were subjected to immunosequencing. The authors processed their data as follows. TCRs in the repertoires were matched against a reference library of SARS-CoV-2-specific TCRs that had been generated with the MIRA antigen-specificity platform. Breadth was defined as the fraction of unique TCRs that were SARS-CoV-2-associated. Depth was defined as the fraction of total T cells that were SARS-CoV-2-associated. Using the MIRA data, each spike-specific TCR was mapped to the spike region that the TCR reacts to and placed in a CD4 or CD8 class. Log10-transformed breadth and depth values were compared by one-way ANOVA with Sidak's multiple comparisons tests. The table comes from immuneACCESS by way of TCRdb, which keeps in-frame sequences with V and J called. Part of the clones is missing from these tables; in studies checked, under half for an unresolved V gene and the rest for unknown reasons. Clonal size and the V and J genes are those of that table, whereas D and trimming came from the DNA. Within this sample are 100,000 to 120,000 clones, with 70% to 90% of them counted one time only. About 9.3% of the sample lies in the top ten.

As concerns this clone: Its antigen is still unknown. Base qualities were left out, and no much larger clone turns up one base away.

The intended sense of this specimen's time point label: baseline before first vaccination. The vaccinee samples were drawn from two UK trials, COV001 and COV002, one of which was a single-blind randomized controlled phase 2/3 trial testing AZD1222 (ChAdOx1 nCoV-19) in healthy adults. For TCRbeta chain sequencing, PBMC samples from trial participants were taken at day 0 and at day 28 after the second dose. This TCR derives from an adult in good health. The input for sequencing was peripheral blood, taken on day 0 of AZD1222 vaccination.

The sequence in DNA is TGTGCCACCAGGGGTTGGACGGATCGTAATCAGCCCCAGCATTTT. It translates as CATRGWTDRNQPQHF. The rearrangement joined TRBV28 to TRBJ1-5; a weak D assignment points to TRBD1 (6 bases agree). CDR1 and CDR2 (MDHEN, SYDVKM) derive from the germline V gene. The CDR3 holds 15 amino acids from the cysteine to the phenylalanine. Only CDR3 DNA remains: 45 bases, in frame from the first base. V and J are truncated by 10 bases and 4 bases respectively, leaving an intervening sequence of 20 bases.